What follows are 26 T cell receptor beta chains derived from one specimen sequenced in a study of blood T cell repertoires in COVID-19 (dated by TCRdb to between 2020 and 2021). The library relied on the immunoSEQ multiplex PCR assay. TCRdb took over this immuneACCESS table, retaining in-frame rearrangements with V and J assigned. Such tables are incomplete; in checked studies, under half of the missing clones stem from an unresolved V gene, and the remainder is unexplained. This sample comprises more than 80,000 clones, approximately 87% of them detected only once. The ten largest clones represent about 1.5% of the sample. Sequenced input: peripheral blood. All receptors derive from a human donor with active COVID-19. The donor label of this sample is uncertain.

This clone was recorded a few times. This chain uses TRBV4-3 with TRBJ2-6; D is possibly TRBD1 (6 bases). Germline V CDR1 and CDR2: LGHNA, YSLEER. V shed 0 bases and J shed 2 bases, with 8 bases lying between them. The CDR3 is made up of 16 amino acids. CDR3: CASSQDSGAGANVLTF. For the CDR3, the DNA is TGCGCCAGCAGCCAAGACTCAGGGGCTGGGGCCAACGTCCTGACTTTC.

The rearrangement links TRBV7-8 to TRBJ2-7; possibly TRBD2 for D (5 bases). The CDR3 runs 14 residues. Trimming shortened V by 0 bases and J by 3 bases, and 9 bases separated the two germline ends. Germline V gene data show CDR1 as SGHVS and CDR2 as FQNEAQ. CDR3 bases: TGTGCCAGCAGCTTAGCGGGGAGCCTCTACGAGCAGTACTTC. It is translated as CASSLAGSLYEQYF.

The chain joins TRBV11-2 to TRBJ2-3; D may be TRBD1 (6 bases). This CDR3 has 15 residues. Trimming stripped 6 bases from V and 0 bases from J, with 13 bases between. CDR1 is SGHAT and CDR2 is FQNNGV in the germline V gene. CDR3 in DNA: TGTGCCAGCAGTAACAGGGTAATTAGCACAGATACGCAGTATTTT. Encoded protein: CASSNRVISTDTQYF.

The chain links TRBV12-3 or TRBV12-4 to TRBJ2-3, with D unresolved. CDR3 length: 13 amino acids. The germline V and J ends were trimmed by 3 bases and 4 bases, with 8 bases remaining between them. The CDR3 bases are TGTGCCAGCAGTTTTTCCGTCCCAGATACGCAGTATTTT. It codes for CASSFSVPDTQYF.

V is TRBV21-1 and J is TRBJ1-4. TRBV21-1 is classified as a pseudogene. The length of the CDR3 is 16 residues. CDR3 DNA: TGTGCCAGCAGCACCCCCCGCGGGGGCGTTAATGAAAAACTGTTTTTT. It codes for CASSTPRGGVNEKLFF.

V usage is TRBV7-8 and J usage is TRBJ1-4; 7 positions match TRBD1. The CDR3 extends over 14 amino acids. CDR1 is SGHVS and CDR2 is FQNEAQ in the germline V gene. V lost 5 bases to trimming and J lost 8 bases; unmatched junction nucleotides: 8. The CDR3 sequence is CASSRGGVREKLFF. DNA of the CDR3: TGTGCCAGCAGCCGAGGGGGCGTTCGGGAAAAACTGTTTTTT.

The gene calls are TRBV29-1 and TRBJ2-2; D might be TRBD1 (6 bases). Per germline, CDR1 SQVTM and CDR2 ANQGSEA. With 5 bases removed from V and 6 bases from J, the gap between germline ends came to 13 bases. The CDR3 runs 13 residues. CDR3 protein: CSVSHRVPGELFF. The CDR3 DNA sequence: TGCAGCGTTAGCCACAGGGTCCCCGGGGAGCTGTTTTTT.

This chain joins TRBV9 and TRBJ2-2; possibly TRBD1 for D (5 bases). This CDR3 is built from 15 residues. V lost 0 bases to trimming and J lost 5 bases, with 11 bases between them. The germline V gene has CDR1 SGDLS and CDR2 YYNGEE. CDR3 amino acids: CASSVAAGLTGELFF. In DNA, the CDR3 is TGTGCCAGCAGCGTAGCTGCAGGGCTGACCGGGGAGCTGTTTTTT.

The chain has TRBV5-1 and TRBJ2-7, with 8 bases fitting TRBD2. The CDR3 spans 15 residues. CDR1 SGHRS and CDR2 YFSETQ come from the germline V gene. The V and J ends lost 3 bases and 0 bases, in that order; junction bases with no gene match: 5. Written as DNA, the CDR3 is TGCGCCAGCAGCTCCACGGGGGGGAGCTCCTACGAGCAGTACTTC. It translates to CASSSTGGSSYEQYF.

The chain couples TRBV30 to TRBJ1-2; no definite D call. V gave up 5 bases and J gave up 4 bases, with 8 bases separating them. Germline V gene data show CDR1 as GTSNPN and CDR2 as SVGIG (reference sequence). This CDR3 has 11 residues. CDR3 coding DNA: TGTGCCTGGTCGCTATCCTATGGCTACACCTTC. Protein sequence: CAWSLSYGYTF.

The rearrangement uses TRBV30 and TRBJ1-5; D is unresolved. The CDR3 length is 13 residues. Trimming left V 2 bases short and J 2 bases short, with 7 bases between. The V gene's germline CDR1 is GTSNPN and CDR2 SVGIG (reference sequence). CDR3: CAWSSGGNQPQHF. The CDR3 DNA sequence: TGTGCCTGGAGTAGCGGGGGCAATCAGCCCCAGCATTTT.

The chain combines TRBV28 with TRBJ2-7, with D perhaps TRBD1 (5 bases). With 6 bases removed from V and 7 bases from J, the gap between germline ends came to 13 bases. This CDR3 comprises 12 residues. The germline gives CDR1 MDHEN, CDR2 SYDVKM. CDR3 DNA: TGTGCCAGCAGCAAAACAGGACAAGAGCAGTACTTC. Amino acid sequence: CASSKTGQEQYF.

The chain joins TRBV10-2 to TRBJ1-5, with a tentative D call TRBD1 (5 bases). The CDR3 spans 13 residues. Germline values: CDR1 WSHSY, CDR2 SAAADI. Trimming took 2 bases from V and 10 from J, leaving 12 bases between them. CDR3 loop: CASSESSGAPQHF. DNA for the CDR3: TGCGCCAGCAGTGAGAGTTCTGGGGCACCCCAGCATTTT.

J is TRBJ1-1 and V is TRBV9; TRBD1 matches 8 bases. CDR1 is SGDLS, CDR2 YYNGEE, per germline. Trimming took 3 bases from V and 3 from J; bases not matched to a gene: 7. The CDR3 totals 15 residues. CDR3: CASSARQGLDTEAFF. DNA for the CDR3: TGTGCCAGCAGCGCACGACAGGGGCTGGACACTGAAGCTTTCTTT.

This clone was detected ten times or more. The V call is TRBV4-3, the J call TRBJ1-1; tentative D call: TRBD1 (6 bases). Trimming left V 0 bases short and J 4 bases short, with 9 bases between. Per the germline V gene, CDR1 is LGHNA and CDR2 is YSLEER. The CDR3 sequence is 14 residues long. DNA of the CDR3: TGCGCCAGCAGCCAAGAGTACAGGGCCACTGAAGCTTTCTTT. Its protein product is CASSQEYRATEAFF.

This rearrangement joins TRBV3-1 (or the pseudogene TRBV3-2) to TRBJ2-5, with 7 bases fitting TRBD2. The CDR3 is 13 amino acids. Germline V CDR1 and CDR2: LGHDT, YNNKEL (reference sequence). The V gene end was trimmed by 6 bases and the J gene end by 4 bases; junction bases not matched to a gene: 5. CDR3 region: CASRGGGGETQYF. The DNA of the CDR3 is TGTGCCAGCAGGGGAGGCGGGGGAGAGACCCAGTACTTC.

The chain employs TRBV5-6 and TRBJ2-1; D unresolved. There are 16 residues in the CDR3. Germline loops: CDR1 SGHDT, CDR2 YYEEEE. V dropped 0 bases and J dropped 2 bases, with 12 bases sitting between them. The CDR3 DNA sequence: TGTGCCAGCAGCTTGGGCAGACTCCCGGCCTACAATGAGCAGTTCTTC. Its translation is CASSLGRLPAYNEQFF. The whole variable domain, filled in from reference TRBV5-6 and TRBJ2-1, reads DAGVTQSPTHLIKTRGQQVTLRCSPKSGHDTVSWYQQALGQGPQFIFQYYEEEERQRGNFPDRFSGHQFPNYSSELNVNALLLGDSALYLCASSLGRLPAYNEQFFGPGTRLTVL.

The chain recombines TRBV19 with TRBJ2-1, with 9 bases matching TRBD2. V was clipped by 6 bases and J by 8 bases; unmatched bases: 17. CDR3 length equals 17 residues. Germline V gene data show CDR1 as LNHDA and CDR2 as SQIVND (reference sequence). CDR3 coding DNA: TGTGCCAGTAGCGTCTCCCCCCCGCTAGCGGGGTTGTATGAGCAGTTCTTC. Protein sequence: CASSVSPPLAGLYEQFF.

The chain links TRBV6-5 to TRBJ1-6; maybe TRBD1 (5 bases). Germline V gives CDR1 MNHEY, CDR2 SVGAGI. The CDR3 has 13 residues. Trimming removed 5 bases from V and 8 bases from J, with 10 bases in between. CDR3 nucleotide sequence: TGTGCCAGCAGTCGACAGCCCGATTCACCCCTCCACTTT. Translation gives CASSRQPDSPLHF.

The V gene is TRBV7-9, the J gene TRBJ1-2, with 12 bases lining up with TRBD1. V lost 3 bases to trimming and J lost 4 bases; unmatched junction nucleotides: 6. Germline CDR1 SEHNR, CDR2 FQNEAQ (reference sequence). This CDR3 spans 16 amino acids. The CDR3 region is CASSFGTGGAGYGYTF. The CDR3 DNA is TGTGCCAGCAGCTTCGGGACAGGGGGCGCGGGCTATGGCTACACCTTC.

As DNA, the CDR3 is TGTGCCAGCAGTCCCGGGACAGAGTATGGCTACACCTTC. Its protein product is CASSPGTEYGYTF. V is TRBV12-3 or TRBV12-4 and J is TRBJ1-2; 7 nucleotides align to TRBD1. CDR3 length: 13 amino acids. V was clipped by 5 bases and J by 5 bases; unmatched bases: 5.

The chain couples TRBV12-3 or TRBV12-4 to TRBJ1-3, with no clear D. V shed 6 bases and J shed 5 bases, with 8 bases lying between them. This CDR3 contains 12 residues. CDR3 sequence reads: CASSYSRNTIYF. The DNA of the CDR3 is TGTGCCAGCAGCTATAGTAGAAACACCATATATTTT.

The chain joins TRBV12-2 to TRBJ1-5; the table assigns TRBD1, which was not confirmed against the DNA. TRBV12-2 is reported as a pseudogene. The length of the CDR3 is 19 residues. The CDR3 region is CASRLVPDQGVRSNQPQHF. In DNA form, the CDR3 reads TGTGCAAGTCGCTTAGTCCCGGACCAGGGGGTGAGGAGCAATCAGCCCCAGCATTTT.

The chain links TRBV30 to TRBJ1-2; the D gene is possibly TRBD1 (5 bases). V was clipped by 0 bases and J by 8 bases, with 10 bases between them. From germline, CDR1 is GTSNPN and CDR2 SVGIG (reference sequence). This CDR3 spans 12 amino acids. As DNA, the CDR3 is TGTGCCTGGAGTGTAAGGGGTATCGGCTACACCTTC. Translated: CAWSVRGIGYTF. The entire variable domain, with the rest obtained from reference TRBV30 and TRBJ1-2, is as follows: SQTIHQWPATLVQPVGSPLSLECTVEGTSNPNLYWYRQAAGRGLQLLFYSVGIGQISSEVPQNLSASRPQDRQFILSSKKLLLSDSGFYLCAWSVRGIGYTFGSGTRLTVV.

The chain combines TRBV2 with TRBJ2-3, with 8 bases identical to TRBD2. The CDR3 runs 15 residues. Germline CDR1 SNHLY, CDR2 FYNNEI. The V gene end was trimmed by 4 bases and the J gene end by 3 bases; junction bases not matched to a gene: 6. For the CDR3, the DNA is TGTGCCAGCAGTGCGGAGCGGGGGAGGACAGATACGCAGTATTTT. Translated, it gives CASSAERGRTDTQYF.

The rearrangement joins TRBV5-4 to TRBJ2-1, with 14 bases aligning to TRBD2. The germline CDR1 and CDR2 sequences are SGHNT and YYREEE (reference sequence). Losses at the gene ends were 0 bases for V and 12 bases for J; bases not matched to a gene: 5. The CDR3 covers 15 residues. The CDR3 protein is CASSLVGLAGGLQFF. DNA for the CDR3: TGTGCCAGCAGCTTGGTAGGACTAGCGGGGGGTCTGCAGTTCTTC.